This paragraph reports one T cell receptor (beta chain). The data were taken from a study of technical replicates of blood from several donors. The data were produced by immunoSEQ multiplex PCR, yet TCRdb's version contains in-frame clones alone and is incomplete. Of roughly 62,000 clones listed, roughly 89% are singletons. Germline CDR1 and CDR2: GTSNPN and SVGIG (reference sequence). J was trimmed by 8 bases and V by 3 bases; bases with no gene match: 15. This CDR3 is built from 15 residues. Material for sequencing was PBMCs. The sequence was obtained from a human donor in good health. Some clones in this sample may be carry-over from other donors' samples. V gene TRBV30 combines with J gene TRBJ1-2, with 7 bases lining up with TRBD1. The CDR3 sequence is CAWRPGQPIQGGYTF. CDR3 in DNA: TGTGCCTGGAGACCGGGGCAGCCCATACAGGGGGGCTACACCTTC.